A single T cell receptor (beta chain) is shown here with its context. Other DNA sequences from this sample encode an identical CDR3 as well. Method: immunoSEQ multiplex PCR; TCRdb's copy keeps in-frame clones and lacks some. The sample comprises fewer than 200,000 clones, roughly four fifths of which are singletons, and around 9.9% rests with the top ten. The data belong to a study of blood T cell repertoires in COVID-19. The CDR3 is 14 residues long. Germline V CDR1 and CDR2: SNHLY, FYNNEI. Trimming stripped 4 bases from V and 5 bases from J, with 12 bases between. Sequencing was done on a sample of peripheral blood. The gene calls are TRBV2 and TRBJ1-5, with TRBD1 as a possible D gene (6 bases). The source is a man between 65 and 79 years old with active or convalescent COVID-19. The CDR3 here is CASSVRQGYQPQHF. The CDR3 bases are TGTGCCAGCAGTGTCAGGCAGGGGTATCAGCCCCAGCATTTT.